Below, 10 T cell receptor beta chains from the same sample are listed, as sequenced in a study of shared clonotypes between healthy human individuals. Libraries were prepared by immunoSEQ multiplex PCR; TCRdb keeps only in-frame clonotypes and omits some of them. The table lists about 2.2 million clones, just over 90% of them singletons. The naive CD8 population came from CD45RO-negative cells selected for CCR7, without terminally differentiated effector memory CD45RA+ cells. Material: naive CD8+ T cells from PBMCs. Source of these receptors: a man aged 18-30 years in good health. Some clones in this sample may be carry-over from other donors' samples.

The CDR3 reads CASSPSRGYETQYF. The CDR3 bases are TGTGCCAGCAGTCCGTCCAGGGGGTATGAGACCCAGTACTTC. V and J are TRBV27 and TRBJ2-5; 7 bases are shared with TRBD1. Germline V CDR1 and CDR2: MNHEY, SMNVEV (reference sequence). This CDR3 spans 14 amino acids. J gave up 5 bases and V 5 bases, and 8 bases lay outside the gene matches.

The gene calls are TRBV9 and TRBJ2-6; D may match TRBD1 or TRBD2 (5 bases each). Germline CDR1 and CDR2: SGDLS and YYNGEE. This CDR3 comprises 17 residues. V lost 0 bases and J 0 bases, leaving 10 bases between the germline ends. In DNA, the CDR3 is TGTGCCAGCAGCGTAGACCGGGACCTCTCTGGGGCCAACGTCCTGACTTTC. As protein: CASSVDRDLSGANVLTF.

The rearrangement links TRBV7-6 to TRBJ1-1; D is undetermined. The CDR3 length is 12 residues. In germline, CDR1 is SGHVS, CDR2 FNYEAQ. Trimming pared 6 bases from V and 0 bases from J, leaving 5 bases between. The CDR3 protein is CASSQMNTEAFF. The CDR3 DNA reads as TGTGCCAGCAGTCAAATGAACACTGAAGCTTTCTTT.

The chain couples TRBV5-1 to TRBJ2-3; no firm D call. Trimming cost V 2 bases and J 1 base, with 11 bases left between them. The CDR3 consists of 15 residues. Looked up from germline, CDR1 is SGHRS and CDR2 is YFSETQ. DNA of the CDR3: TGCGCCAGCAGCTTCGTCAAGGGTCGCACAGATACGCAGTATTTT. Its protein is CASSFVKGRTDTQYF.

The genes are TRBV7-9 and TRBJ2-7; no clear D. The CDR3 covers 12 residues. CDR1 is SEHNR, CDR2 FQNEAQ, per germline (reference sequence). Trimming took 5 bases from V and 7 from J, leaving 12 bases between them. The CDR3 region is CASSQDRWEQYF. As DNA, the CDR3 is TGTGCCAGCAGCCAAGATCGGTGGGAGCAGTACTTC.

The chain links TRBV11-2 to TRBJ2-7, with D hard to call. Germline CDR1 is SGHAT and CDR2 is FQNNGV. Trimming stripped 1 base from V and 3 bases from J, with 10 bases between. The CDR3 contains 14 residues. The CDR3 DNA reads TGTGCCAGCAGCTTAGCTGGACCCGTCTACGAGCAGTACTTC. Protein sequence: CASSLAGPVYEQYF.

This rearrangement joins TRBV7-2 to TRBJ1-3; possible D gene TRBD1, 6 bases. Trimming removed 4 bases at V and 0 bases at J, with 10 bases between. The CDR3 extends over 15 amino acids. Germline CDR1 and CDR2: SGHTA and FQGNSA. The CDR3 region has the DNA TGTGCCAGCAGCTCCAGGGGTAGCTCTGGAAACACCATATATTTT. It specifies CASSSRGSSGNTIYF.

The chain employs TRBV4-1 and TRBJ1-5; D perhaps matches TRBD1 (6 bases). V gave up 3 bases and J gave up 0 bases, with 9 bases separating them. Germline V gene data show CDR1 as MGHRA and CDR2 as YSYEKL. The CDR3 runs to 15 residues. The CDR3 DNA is TGCGCCAGCAGCCAGGCGACAGGTAGCAATCAGCCCCAGCATTTT. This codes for CASSQATGSNQPQHF.

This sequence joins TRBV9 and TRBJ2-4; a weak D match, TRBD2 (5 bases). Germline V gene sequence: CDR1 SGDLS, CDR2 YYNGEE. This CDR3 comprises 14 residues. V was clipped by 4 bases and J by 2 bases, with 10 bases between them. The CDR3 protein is CASSSGLTKNIQYF. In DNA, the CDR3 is TGTGCCAGCAGCTCCGGACTTACCAAAAACATTCAGTACTTC.

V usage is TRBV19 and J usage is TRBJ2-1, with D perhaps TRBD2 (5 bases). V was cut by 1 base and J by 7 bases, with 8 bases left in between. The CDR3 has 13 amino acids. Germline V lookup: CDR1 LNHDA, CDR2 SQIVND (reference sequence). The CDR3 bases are TGTGCCAGTAGTATAGCGCGACTAAATGAGCAGTTCTTC. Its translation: CASSIARLNEQFF. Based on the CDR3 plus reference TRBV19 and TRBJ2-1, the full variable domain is DGGITQSPKYLFRKEGQNVTLSCEQNLNHDAMYWYRQDPGQGLRLIYYSQIVNDFQKGDIAEGYSVSREKKESFPLTVTSAQKNPTAFYLCASSIARLNEQFFGPGTRLTVL.